A selection of T cell receptor beta chains follows, all from one sample in a study of blood T cells in healthy people across ages. TCRdb itself ran the 5' RACE reads through MiXCR, one entry per CDR3 protein. The table lists about 590,000 distinct CDR3 sequences, roughly 30% of them singletons. The sample consisted of blood. Receptors were obtained from a woman over 75 in good health. Both conserved end residues are part of each CDR3. A D gene is named only where the DNA matches it firmly. The size field is filled for only some rows; it gives once, few, many or a size class.

cdr3_aa: CASSQDSEQGASNEQFF
cdr3_nt: TGTGCCAGCAGCCAAGATTCGGAACAGGGGGCAAGCAATGAGCAGTTCTTC
d_call: TRBD1
j_call: TRBJ2-1
v_call: TRBV4-2
clone_size: -

cdr3_aa: CASHGDNSNQPQHF
cdr3_nt: TGTGCCAGCCACGGGGATAATAGCAATCAGCCCCAGCATTTT
d_call: -
j_call: TRBJ1-5
v_call: TRBV6-1
clone_size: many

cdr3_aa: CASSLDGRNAEKLFF
cdr3_nt: TGTGCCAGCAGCTTAGACGGCCGTAACGCTGAAAAACTGTTTTTT
d_call: -
j_call: TRBJ1-4
v_call: TRBV11-2
clone_size: -

cdr3_aa: CSAADRYEQYF
cdr3_nt: TGCAGCGCCGCGGACAGATACGAGCAGTACTTC
d_call: -
j_call: TRBJ2-7
v_call: TRBV29-1
clone_size: many

cdr3_aa: CASSQHTGGSSGGTEAFF
cdr3_nt: TGCGCCAGCAGTCAACATACTGGGGGTTCCAGCGGGGGCACTGAAGCTTTCTTT
d_call: -
j_call: TRBJ1-1
v_call: TRBV5-1
clone_size: many

cdr3_aa: CSADDRGQSDTQYF
cdr3_nt: TGCAGTGCTGACGACAGGGGGCAATCAGATACGCAGTATTTT
d_call: TRBD1
j_call: TRBJ2-3
v_call: TRBV20-1
clone_size: -

cdr3_aa: CASRRDSPEQFF
cdr3_nt: TGTGCCAGCCGTAGGGATAGCCCCGAGCAGTTCTTC
d_call: -
j_call: TRBJ2-1
v_call: TRBV28
clone_size: few

cdr3_aa: CAGSLSPGTDYNEQYF
cdr3_nt: TGTGCCGGCAGCCTCTCCCCCGGGACCGATTATAATGAGCAGTACTTC
d_call: -
j_call: TRBJ2-7
v_call: TRBV6-1
clone_size: -

cdr3_aa: CASSEPGQGADTQYF
cdr3_nt: TGTGCCAGCAGTGAACCGGGACAGGGGGCAGATACGCAGTATTTT
d_call: TRBD1
j_call: TRBJ2-3
v_call: TRBV6-1
clone_size: many

cdr3_aa: CASSPGPGGHHEQYF
cdr3_nt: TGTGCTAGCAGCCCCGGGCCGGGGGGCCATCATGAGCAGTACTTC
d_call: -
j_call: TRBJ2-7
v_call: TRBV7-7
clone_size: -

cdr3_aa: CAGSQTATHTEAFF
cdr3_nt: TGTGCCGGCAGCCAGACAGCTACTCACACTGAAGCTTTCTTT
d_call: -
j_call: TRBJ1-1
v_call: TRBV2
clone_size: few

cdr3_aa: CASSLGAGGPKNIQYF
cdr3_nt: TGTGCCAGCAGCTTAGGTGCGGGGGGGCCCAAAAACATTCAGTACTTC
d_call: TRBD2
j_call: TRBJ2-4
v_call: TRBV7-9
clone_size: many

cdr3_aa: CASSYFGSGYGYTF
cdr3_nt: TGTGCCAGCAGTTACTTTGGGTCGGGCTATGGCTACACCTTC
d_call: -
j_call: TRBJ1-2
v_call: TRBV6-5
clone_size: many

cdr3_aa: CASSPRTEPHEKLFF
cdr3_nt: TGTGCCAGCAGCCCCCGGACAGAGCCTCATGAAAAACTGTTTTTT
d_call: -
j_call: TRBJ1-4
v_call: TRBV7-9
clone_size: few

cdr3_aa: CASKPGQGAYEQYF
cdr3_nt: TGTGCCAGCAAACCGGGACAGGGCGCCTACGAGCAGTACTTC
d_call: TRBD1
j_call: TRBJ2-7
v_call: TRBV6-1
clone_size: many

cdr3_aa: CASSLGGKANYGYTF
cdr3_nt: TGCGCCAGCAGCTTGGGAGGTAAAGCTAACTATGGCTACACCTTC
d_call: -
j_call: TRBJ1-2
v_call: TRBV5-1
clone_size: -

cdr3_aa: CASSTATGSNSPLHF
cdr3_nt: TGTGCCAGTAGTACAGCGACAGGTTCTAATTCACCCCTCCACTTT
d_call: -
j_call: TRBJ1-6
v_call: TRBV19
clone_size: -

cdr3_aa: CASSYGPGQPYEQYF
cdr3_nt: TGTGCCAGTAGCTACGGCCCGGGACAGCCTTACGAGCAGTACTTC
d_call: TRBD1
j_call: TRBJ2-7
v_call: TRBV7-2
clone_size: -

cdr3_aa: CASNLGQGMRTEAFF
cdr3_nt: TGCGCCAGCAACCTGGGACAGGGGATGAGGACTGAAGCTTTCTTT
d_call: TRBD1
j_call: TRBJ1-1
v_call: TRBV5-1
clone_size: few

cdr3_aa: CASSVGDAVGGYTF
cdr3_nt: TGTGCCAGCAGCGTTGGGGACGCAGTTGGGGGCTACACCTTC
d_call: -
j_call: TRBJ1-2
v_call: TRBV11-2
clone_size: few

cdr3_aa: CSVEGARDTQYF
cdr3_nt: TGCAGCGTTGAGGGAGCGAGGGATACGCAGTATTTT
d_call: -
j_call: TRBJ2-3
v_call: TRBV29-1
clone_size: -

cdr3_aa: CATSGGGNRYQETQYF
cdr3_nt: TGTGCCACCAGTGGTGGGGGAAACCGGTACCAAGAGACCCAGTACTTC
d_call: -
j_call: TRBJ2-5
v_call: TRBV24-1
clone_size: many

cdr3_aa: CASSWEGLAKINTQYF
cdr3_nt: TGTGCCAGCAGTTGGGAGGGACTAGCTAAGATAAATACGCAGTATTTT
d_call: TRBD2
j_call: TRBJ2-3
v_call: TRBV6-5
clone_size: few